The T cell receptor beta chain under discussion was sequenced for a study of blood T cell repertoires in COVID-19. Study-wide background: Researchers got acute and convalescent COVID-19 samples from the United States, Italy and Spain. Sources were T cells, B-cell-depleted T cells, or PBMCs; the material itself was cDNA or gDNA.

As processed by the authors: Amplification from reference gene primers served as the basis for estimated nucleated cell counts. The data were produced by immunoSEQ multiplex PCR, yet TCRdb's version contains in-frame clones alone and is incomplete. V and J calls and clone size are as listed in that table; D and trimming were resolved from the DNA. Of approximately 260,000 clones in the sample, around 83% were seen once. CDR3 length equals 13 residues. V trimming: 6 bases; J trimming: 4 bases; junction bases outside the gene matches: 5. Germline V lookup: CDR1 MNHEY, CDR2 SMNVEV (reference sequence). This clone was detected once.

Sequenced: peripheral blood. The rearrangement links TRBV27 to TRBJ1-2, with 7 positions matching TRBD1. The clonotype originates from a woman aged 60-75 years with active or convalescent COVID-19. The CDR3 DNA is TGTGCCAGCAGATCGACAGGGTTCTATGGCTACACCTTC. The encoded protein is CASRSTGFYGYTF.